Presented here are 28 T cell receptor beta chains from one specimen sequenced in a study of cytomegalovirus exposure and HLA in healthy donors. PCR was performed using 60 Vbeta and 13 Jbeta primers. The method was immunoSEQ multiplex PCR; TCRdb's version includes in-frame clones alone and lacks a portion of them. The sample includes some 150,000 clones, 75% to 80% of them seen just once. Sample: PBMCs. The receptors originated from a male donor in good health and CMV-seronegative.

The chain has TRBV5-1 and TRBJ2-2; TRBD1 is a possible D gene (6 bases). CDR3 length equals 14 residues. V was trimmed by 4 bases and J by 5 bases, leaving 12 bases between them. CDR1 and CDR2 (germline): SGHRS, YFSETQ. The CDR3 is CASSKDSMTGELFF. DNA of the CDR3: TGCGCCAGCAGCAAGGACAGTATGACCGGGGAGCTGTTTTTT.

The chain uses TRBV6-6 and TRBJ2-1, with TRBD2 as a possible D gene (6 bases). This CDR3 is 15 amino acids long. Trimming took 5 bases from V and 8 from J, leaving 19 bases between them. The germline CDR1 and CDR2 sequences are MNHNY and SVGAGI (reference sequence). CDR3 sequence reads: CASSGAGLSIDEQFF. CDR3 nucleotides: TGTGCCAGCAGTGGGGCGGGACTCTCAATCGATGAGCAGTTCTTC.

This chain's CDR3 is CASSPPTSAETQYF. CDR3 bases: TGTGCCAGCAGCCCACCGACTAGCGCAGAGACCCAGTACTTC. The V and J genes are TRBV5-5 and TRBJ2-5; 8 bases match TRBD2. V dropped 4 bases and J dropped 4; count of bases not matched to a gene: 6. The CDR3 sequence is 14 residues long. The germline gives CDR1 SGHKS, CDR2 YYEKEE (reference sequence).

The chain has TRBV6-5 and TRBJ2-3; no firm D call. The CDR3 has 13 residues. Germline V CDR1 and CDR2: MNHEY, SVGAGI. The V and J ends lost 5 bases and 1 base respectively, with 7 bases between them. This CDR3 reads CASSRHGTDTQYF. Here the CDR3 DNA reads TGTGCCAGCAGTCGACACGGCACAGATACGCAGTATTTT.

The chain employs TRBV6-6 and TRBJ2-4, with D hard to call. V lost 6 bases and J lost 0, with 9 bases in between. The CDR3 runs to 14 residues. Germline V CDR1 and CDR2: MNHNY, SVGAGI (reference sequence). CDR3 residues: CASRPDLAKNIQYF. The CDR3 DNA sequence: TGTGCCAGCAGGCCCGACTTAGCCAAAAACATTCAGTACTTC.

This clone has a single count. The CDR3 sequence is CSVTTAPYYGYTF. The CDR3 DNA is TGCAGCGTAACGACAGCCCCTTACTATGGCTACACCTTC. The chain uses TRBV29-1 and TRBJ1-2, with a tentative D call TRBD1 (5 bases). Germline CDR1 reads SQVTM; CDR2 reads ANQGSEA. This CDR3 contains 13 residues. Trimming took 6 bases from V and 3 from J, leaving 14 bases between them.

The rearrangement uses TRBV9 and TRBJ2-7; D is uncertain. Germline V lookup: CDR1 SGDLS, CDR2 YYNGEE. The CDR3 consists of 15 residues. Trimming removed 0 bases at V and 2 bases at J, with 12 bases between. CDR3 DNA sequence: TGTGCCAGCAGCGTAGGAGACACCGGAACCTACGAGCAGTACTTC. Its protein product is CASSVGDTGTYEQYF.

CDR3 loop: CASSVGQGRYEQYF. As DNA, the CDR3 is TGTGCCAGCAGTGTTGGGCAGGGAAGGTACGAGCAGTACTTC. V and J are TRBV2 and TRBJ2-7; TRBD1 is a possible D gene (5 bases). This CDR3 region has 14 residues. Germline V CDR1 and CDR2: SNHLY, FYNNEI. V lost 4 bases, J lost 4 bases, and 14 bases lay in between.

The genes are TRBV5-4 and TRBJ2-7; 8 positions match TRBD2. V was pared by 5 bases and J by 1 base, with 8 bases of the junction left unmatched. CDR1 SGHNT and CDR2 YYREEE come from the germline V gene (reference sequence). There are 15 residues in the CDR3. DNA of the CDR3: TGTGCCAGCAGTCCCTCGGCTAGCGGGTCCTACGAGCAGTACTTC. As protein: CASSPSASGSYEQYF.

This clone was observed a few times. The V gene is TRBV6-5, the J gene TRBJ1-2; unclear D gene. CDR3 length: 13 amino acids. Trimming took 2 bases from V and 4 from J, leaving 8 bases between them. From germline, CDR1 is MNHEY and CDR2 SVGAGI. Written as DNA, the CDR3 is TGTGCCAGCAGTTACGCGCATTCCTATGGCTACACCTTC. Amino acids: CASSYAHSYGYTF.

The chain combines TRBV19 with TRBJ1-2; tentative D call: TRBD1 (5 bases). Germline V gene lookup returns CDR1 LNHDA and CDR2 SQIVND (reference sequence). The CDR3 is 17 amino acids. V dropped 0 bases and J dropped 4 bases, with 18 bases sitting between them. The CDR3 region is CASSIDLSGRAVYGYTF. CDR3 in DNA: TGTGCCAGTAGTATAGATCTCTCAGGGCGTGCCGTCTATGGCTACACCTTC.

The rearrangement uses TRBV9 and TRBJ2-5; a weak D match, TRBD2 (6 bases). The CDR3 extends over 15 amino acids. V lost 0 bases and J 0 bases, leaving 9 bases between the germline ends. CDR1 and CDR2 (germline): SGDLS, YYNGEE. The CDR3 nucleotides are TGTGCCAGCAGCGTAGTCGGGACTTACCAAGAGACCCAGTACTTC. It specifies CASSVVGTYQETQYF.

Comment on this clone: The sample has other DNA sequences that encode this CDR3 too. This CDR3 is CASSPLGRAGSYEQYF. The DNA of the CDR3 is TGTGCCAGCTCACCACTCGGGCGGGCGGGCTCCTACGAGCAGTACTTC. The chain has TRBV18 and TRBJ2-7; TRBD2 is a possible D gene (5 bases). V was shortened by 1 base and J by 0 bases, with 13 bases between the two germline ends. CDR1 and CDR2 (germline): KGHSH, LQKENI. The CDR3 has 16 amino acids.

This clone was detected only once. The chain couples TRBV5-1 to TRBJ2-3; unclear D gene. V was pared by 4 bases and J by 0 bases, with 6 bases between. The germline V gene has CDR1 SGHRS and CDR2 YFSETQ. The CDR3 loop spans 13 amino acids. The CDR3 region has the DNA TGCGCCAGCAGCACCTATAGCACAGATACGCAGTATTTT. Its protein product is CASSTYSTDTQYF.

The J gene is TRBJ2-7, the V gene TRBV9; D might be TRBD1 (7 bases). Trimming removed 4 bases from V and 0 bases from J, with 20 bases in between. Germline loops: CDR1 SGDLS, CDR2 YYNGEE. This CDR3 contains 17 residues. DNA for the CDR3: TGTGCCAGCAGCCCGAGGGGGCGCGGGACAGACTCCTACGAGCAGTACTTC. This codes for CASSPRGRGTDSYEQYF.

The chain uses TRBV19 and TRBJ2-1; D is perhaps TRBD2 (7 bases). Germline-derived CDR1 and CDR2 are LNHDA and SQIVND (reference sequence). This CDR3 comprises 16 residues. Trimming stripped 3 bases from V and 6 bases from J, with 18 bases between. The CDR3 reads CASSILHGGGGNEQFF. The CDR3 DNA is TGTGCCAGTAGTATTCTCCACGGCGGGGGCGGCAATGAGCAGTTCTTC.

This clone was counted between two and nine times. This chain links TRBV7-2 with TRBJ1-1, with 11 bases fitting TRBD1. The CDR3 has 16 residues. V shed 5 bases and J 3 bases; nucleotides not matched to a gene: 8. Germline values: CDR1 SGHTA, CDR2 FQGNSA. CDR3 nucleotides: TGTGCCAGCAGCACCGGACAGGGGGCATCTTACACTGAAGCTTTCTTT. It yields the protein CASSTGQGASYTEAFF.

This sequence joins TRBV18 and TRBJ2-7; 9 bases map to TRBD1. This CDR3 is 16 amino acids long. Losses at the gene ends were 3 bases for V and 0 bases for J; bases not matched to a gene: 6. The germline CDR1 and CDR2 sequences are KGHSH and LQKENI. Here the CDR3 reads CASSPGGTGSSYEQYF. The CDR3 bases are TGTGCCAGCTCACCGGGGGGGACAGGGAGCTCCTACGAGCAGTACTTC.

V usage is TRBV2 and J usage is TRBJ2-5, with a weak D call TRBD1 (5 bases). The J call may be wrong; the DNA end is better matched by TRBJ2-7. Germline-derived CDR1 and CDR2 are SNHLY and FYNNEI. The CDR3 has 14 residues. The CDR3 coding sequence is TGTGCCAGCAGTGATGCAGGGTTGGTCAACGAGCAGTACTTC. Translated, it gives CASSDAGLVNEQYF.

The V gene is TRBV12-5, the J gene TRBJ1-5; D is uncertain. The CDR3 loop spans 13 amino acids. The germline V gene has CDR1 LGHNT and CDR2 FRNRAP. V gave up 0 bases and J gave up 9 bases, with 9 bases separating them. The chain's CDR3 is CASGLVREWPQHF. The CDR3, as DNA: TGTGCTAGTGGTTTGGTACGAGAGTGGCCCCAGCATTTT. Drawing the rest from reference TRBV12-5 and TRBJ1-5, the complete variable domain is DARVTQTPRHKVTEMGQEVTMRCQPILGHNTVFWYRQTMMQGLELLAYFRNRAPLDDSGMPKDRFSAEMPDATLATLKIQPSEPRDSAVYFCASGLVREWPQHFGDGTRLSIL.

The chain couples TRBV11-3 to TRBJ2-6; D may be TRBD1 (5 bases). V was cut by 5 bases and J by 0 bases, with 8 bases left in between. Per the germline V gene, CDR1 is SGHNT and CDR2 is YENEEA. The CDR3 covers 15 residues. CDR3 residues: CASSRTLSGANVLTF. The CDR3, as DNA: TGTGCCAGCAGCAGGACACTCTCTGGGGCCAACGTCCTGACTTTC.

This clone was seen a handful of times. The chain combines TRBV11-2 with TRBJ1-1, with TRBD1 as a possible D gene (5 bases). The CDR3 covers 14 residues. The V end lost 6 bases, the J end lost 0 bases, and 11 bases lay between the germline ends. The V gene's germline CDR1 is SGHAT and CDR2 FQNNGV. The CDR3 region has the DNA TGTGCCAGCAGGTTAAACAGGCTGAACACTGAAGCTTTCTTT. Translation: CASRLNRLNTEAFF.

The V gene is TRBV9, the J gene TRBJ1-1, with D tentatively TRBD1 (5 bases). Trimming cost V 3 bases and J 11 bases, with 17 bases left between them. CDR1 is SGDLS, CDR2 YYNGEE, per germline. The CDR3 totals 13 residues. The CDR3, as DNA: TGTGCCAGCAGCGGGAGGACGGGACTAATTGCTTTCTTT. Its protein product is CASSGRTGLIAFF.

The chain uses TRBV27 and TRBJ1-2, with 7 bases aligning to TRBD1. The length of the CDR3 is 12 residues. V lost 8 bases and J lost 6; bases outside the gene matches: 6. CDR1 MNHEY and CDR2 SMNVEV come from the germline V gene (reference sequence). The CDR3 nucleotides are TGTGCCAGCTCGACAGGGATAAATGGCTACACCTTC. Encoded protein: CASSTGINGYTF.

The chain recombines TRBV27 with TRBJ2-3; D is ambiguous. Germline V gene data show CDR1 as MNHEY and CDR2 as SMNVEV (reference sequence). The CDR3 extends over 13 amino acids. Trimming shortened V by 0 bases and J by 5 bases, and 6 bases separated the two germline ends. The CDR3: CASSLSIEDTQYF. CDR3 in DNA: TGTGCCAGCAGTTTATCGATAGAAGATACGCAGTATTTT.

V gene TRBV5-6 combines with J gene TRBJ1-1; D remains ambiguous. In germline, CDR1 is SGHDT, CDR2 YYEEEE. This CDR3 is built from 14 residues. V was trimmed by 1 base and J by 5 bases, leaving 12 bases between them. The CDR3 DNA follows: TGTGCCAGCAGCTTGTACGGGGTAGATACTGAAGCTTTCTTT. Translated: CASSLYGVDTEAFF.

The chain employs TRBV7-2 and TRBJ2-5, with 10 bases matching TRBD2. The J call is doubtful: the DNA matches TRBJ2-7 better. The V gene's germline CDR1 is SGHTA and CDR2 FQGNSA. CDR3 length: 15 amino acids. For the CDR3, the DNA is TGTGCCAGCAGCTTTGACCTAGCGGGAGCCTACGAGCAGTACTTC. This codes for CASSFDLAGAYEQYF.

The chain employs TRBV5-4 and TRBJ1-5, with D hard to call. Germline assignment: CDR1 SGHNT and CDR2 YYREEE (reference sequence). The V gene lost 0 bases and the J gene lost 3 bases, with 4 bases spanning the gap. The CDR3 sequence is 13 residues long. The CDR3 DNA reads TGTGCCAGCAGCTTGGACAACAATCAGCCCCAGCATTTT. Translation gives CASSLDNNQPQHF. The entire variable domain, with the rest obtained from reference TRBV5-4 and TRBJ1-5, is as follows: ETGVTQSPTHLIKTRGQQVTLRCSSQSGHNTVSWYQQALGQGPQFIFQYYREEENGRGNFPPRFSGLQFPNYSSELNVNALELDDSALYLCASSLDNNQPQHFGDGTRLSIL.